This TCR beta chain comes out of a study of cytomegalovirus exposure and HLA in healthy donors. About the research overall: Unique TCR beta sequences numbering 120 million or so came from 190 million or so T cells in an earlier analysis.

This clone was detected only a few times. Primers included in the PCR were 60 Vbeta and 13 Jbeta primers. Clones were read by immunoSEQ multiplex PCR, and TCRdb kept only the in-frame ones, dropping some. The sample holds about 140,000 clones, 60% to 75% seen once. Unrecorded immune exposures were likely, despite nominal health at sampling. The sequencing input was PBMCs. This TCR came from a human donor in good health.

The CDR3 here is CASSMGQGGPETQYF. The CDR3 DNA is TGTGCCAGCAGCATGGGACAGGGGGGGCCAGAGACCCAGTACTTC. V gene TRBV9 combines with J gene TRBJ2-5; 11 nucleotides agree with TRBD1. In germline, CDR1 is SGDLS, CDR2 YYNGEE. The V and J ends lost 4 bases and 4 bases, in that order; junction bases with no gene match: 6. The CDR3 is 15 amino acids.